These 27 T cell receptor beta chains originate from one sample sequenced in a study of cytomegalovirus exposure and HLA in healthy donors. Data came from immunoSEQ multiplex PCR; TCRdb stores just in-frame clones and leaves some out. The sample has approximately 110,000 clones; roughly 86% are singletons. The sample was PBMCs. The receptor source for this set is a woman younger than 35 in good health and CMV-seronegative.

The V and J genes are TRBV6-1 and TRBJ2-7; D is possibly TRBD2 (6 bases). This CDR3 is 14 amino acids long. The V and J ends lost 5 bases and 0 bases respectively, with 11 bases between them. From germline, CDR1 is MNHNS and CDR2 SASEGT. The CDR3 DNA reads TGTGCCAGCAGTCCTCGGGGGTTCTCCTACGAGCAGTACTTC. This encodes CASSPRGFSYEQYF.

The V call is TRBV18, the J call TRBJ2-1; 13 bases line up with TRBD2. Germline V gene data show CDR1 as KGHSH and CDR2 as LQKENI. V lost 5 bases, J lost 7 bases, and 5 bases stayed unmatched. CDR3 length: 15 amino acids. CDR3 protein: CASSTGTSGVNEQFF. The CDR3 nucleotides are TGTGCCAGCTCAACCGGGACTAGCGGGGTGAATGAGCAGTTCTTC.

V and J are TRBV6-1 and TRBJ1-2, with TRBD1 matching 7 bases. The CDR3 runs 15 residues. Germline V CDR1 and CDR2: MNHNS, SASEGT. The junction had 18 bases not matched to a gene; V was cut back by 11 bases and J by 6 bases. CDR3 nucleotide sequence: TGTGCCTATTCTAAGCTCCGGACAGGTAGAGATGGCTACACCTTC. Residues: CAYSKLRTGRDGYTF.

The CDR3 region has the DNA TGTGCCAGCAGCGCTAAGACAGGGGAGTTAGGAGCGGGGACCGGCCGCATCCAGTTCTTC. The encoded protein is CASSAKTGELGAGTGRIQFF. The chain recombines TRBV9 with TRBJ2-1; maybe TRBD1 (8 bases). The CDR3 sequence is 20 residues long. The V end was cut by 3 bases, the J end by 13 bases, with 38 bases between. Germline V gene lookup returns CDR1 SGDLS and CDR2 YYNGEE.

CDR3 amino acids: CASSLSTGYTEAFF. The DNA for the CDR3 is TGCGCCAGCAGCCTTTCGACAGGATACACTGAAGCTTTCTTT. The rearrangement joins TRBV4-1 to TRBJ1-1; perhaps TRBD1 as D (6 bases). CDR1 and CDR2 (germline): MGHRA, YSYEKL. This CDR3 has 14 residues. V gave up 4 bases and J gave up 3 bases, with 12 bases separating them.

CDR3 amino acids: CASRTVGTYEQYF. DNA of the CDR3: TGTGCCAGCCGCACGGTCGGGACCTACGAGCAGTACTTC. This chain joins TRBV18 and TRBJ2-7, with a possible D match to TRBD2 (5 bases). Germline assignment: CDR1 KGHSH and CDR2 LQKENI. V lost 8 bases and J lost 2, with 13 bases in between. The CDR3 consists of 13 residues.

This clone came up once. CDR3 DNA sequence: TGTGCCAGCAGCAAGGGACAGGGGAGCACTGAAGCTTTCTTT. Protein product: CASSKGQGSTEAFF. V usage is TRBV11-2 and J usage is TRBJ1-1; TRBD1 agrees at 10 bases. The V gene's germline CDR1 is SGHAT and CDR2 FQNNGV. CDR3 length equals 14 residues. The V segment lost 5 bases and the J segment 4 bases; nucleotides outside the gene matches: 4. Supplemented by reference TRBV11-2 and TRBJ1-1, the full variable domain reads EAGVAQSPRYKIIEKRQSVAFWCNPISGHATLYWYQQILGQGPKLLIQFQNNGVVDDSQLPKDRFSAERLKGVDSTLKIQPAKLEDSAVYLCASSKGQGSTEAFFGQGTRLTVV.

The chain employs TRBV5-1 and TRBJ2-3; TRBD1 matches 8 bases. CDR1 and CDR2 (germline): SGHRS, YFSETQ. V gave up 6 bases and J gave up 0 bases; unmatched junction bases: 3. The CDR3 runs to 14 residues. The CDR3 sequence: CASTRQGSTDTQYF. The CDR3 coding sequence is TGCGCCAGCACACGACAGGGGAGCACAGATACGCAGTATTTT.

The chain has TRBV4-3 and TRBJ1-1, with D possibly matching TRBD1 (5 bases). This CDR3 contains 13 residues. Germline V CDR1 and CDR2: LGHNA, YSLEER. Trimming stripped 1 base from V and 5 bases from J, with 8 bases between. The CDR3 reads CASSQGKGTEAFF. CDR3 sequence (DNA): TGCGCCAGCAGCCAAGGAAAGGGGACTGAAGCTTTCTTT.

V gene TRBV25-1 combines with J gene TRBJ2-2, with a weak D call TRBD2 (5 bases). This CDR3 has 15 residues. CDR1 is MGHDK, CDR2 SYGVNS, per germline. V was pared by 5 bases and J by 4 bases, with 14 bases between. The CDR3 sequence is CASSSRLGSTGELFF. DNA of the CDR3: TGTGCCAGCAGTTCGAGATTGGGGAGCACCGGGGAGCTGTTTTTT.

CDR3 coding DNA: TGTGCCAGCAGTTACTCGAGGGCAGAAGGTGGCTACACCTTC. Protein sequence: CASSYSRAEGGYTF. The chain couples TRBV6-6 to TRBJ1-2; no clear D. V was trimmed by 0 bases and J by 7 bases, leaving 12 bases between them. The CDR3 runs 14 residues. Germline-derived CDR1 and CDR2 are MNHNY and SVGAGI (reference sequence).

V usage is TRBV18 and J usage is TRBJ2-7; D is uncertain. V lost 0 bases and J 2 bases, leaving 8 bases between the germline ends. The CDR3 totals 14 residues. Germline CDR1 is KGHSH and CDR2 is LQKENI. Here the CDR3 DNA reads TGTGCCAGCTCACCACCTTCGGTCCCCTACGAGCAGTACTTC. Its protein is CASSPPSVPYEQYF. Using reference TRBV18 and TRBJ2-7 for the parts outside the CDR3, the full variable domain is NAGVMQNPRHLVRRRGQEARLRCSPMKGHSHVYWYRQLPEEGLKFMVYLQKENIIDESGMPKERFSAEFPKEGPSILRIQQVVRGDSAAYFCASSPPSVPYEQYFGPGTRLTVT.

The V call is TRBV7-2, the J call TRBJ2-7, with TRBD2 identical over 7 bases. With 5 bases clipped from V and 0 bases from J, the junction kept 10 bases outside the gene matches. Looked up from germline, CDR1 is SGHTA and CDR2 is FQGNSA. This CDR3 comprises 16 residues. CDR3 amino acids: CASSPRTLAASYEQYF. Here the CDR3 DNA reads TGTGCCAGCAGCCCGCGAACTCTAGCGGCCTCCTACGAGCAGTACTTC.

The sample holds a few counts of this clone. CDR3: CAISESGGGAEAFF. In nucleotides, the CDR3 is TGTGCCATCAGTGAGTCTGGCGGAGGGGCTGAAGCTTTCTTT. The rearrangement links TRBV10-3 to TRBJ1-1; tentative D call: TRBD1 (5 bases). This CDR3 is built from 14 residues. Trimming left V 0 bases short and J 6 bases short, with 11 bases between. CDR1 ENHRY and CDR2 SYGVKD come from the germline V gene.

This clone showed up just once. The chain carries TRBV4-1 and TRBJ1-6; TRBD1 aligns across 11 bases. J was trimmed by 10 bases and V by 4 bases; bases with no gene match: 9. CDR3 length: 16 residues. From germline, CDR1 is MGHRA and CDR2 YSYEKL. The CDR3 nucleotides read TGCGCCAGCAGCCTAACGGAGGGACAGGGGGGCTCACCCCTCCACTTT. Translated: CASSLTEGQGGSPLHF.

This chain links TRBV29-1 with TRBJ2-1; TRBD2 agrees at 7 bases. Germline V CDR1 and CDR2: SQVTM, ANQGSEA. The junction had 1 base not matched to a gene; V was cut back by 4 bases and J by 1 base. CDR3 length: 13 residues. CDR3 protein: CSVVGRSYNEQFF. The CDR3 DNA reads TGCAGCGTTGTCGGGAGGTCCTACAATGAGCAGTTCTTC.

In its sample, this clone was seen once. The rearrangement joins TRBV19 to TRBJ1-5, with D possibly being TRBD1 (6 bases). V was cut by 3 bases and J by 3 bases, with 12 bases left in between. The germline V gene encodes CDR1 LNHDA and CDR2 SQIVND (reference sequence). CDR3 length: 15 residues. CDR3 DNA sequence: TGTGCCAGTAGTATCCGGGACAAGCCCAATCAGCCCCAGCATTTT. Amino acid sequence: CASSIRDKPNQPQHF.

The chain has TRBV28 and TRBJ1-2, with D unresolved. The germline gives CDR1 MDHEN, CDR2 SYDVKM. V was cut by 8 bases and J by 0 bases, with 10 bases left in between. The CDR3 is made up of 13 amino acids. The CDR3 region is CASGPASNYGYTF. The CDR3 bases are TGTGCCAGCGGCCCCGCATCTAACTATGGCTACACCTTC.

The chain combines TRBV9 with TRBJ1-1; 10 nucleotides match TRBD1. Germline V lookup: CDR1 SGDLS, CDR2 YYNGEE. Trimming removed 0 bases from V and 1 base from J; junction bases left unmatched: 6. The CDR3 has 17 residues. For the CDR3, the DNA is TGTGCCAGCAGCGTAGCCGGTGACAGGGGGCCGAACACTGAAGCTTTCTTT. This translates into CASSVAGDRGPNTEAFF.

This chain joins TRBV15 and TRBJ2-6; possible D gene TRBD1, 5 bases. The V gene lost 1 base and the J gene lost 4 bases, with 11 bases spanning the gap. Germline V gene data show CDR1 as LNHNV and CDR2 as YYDKDF (reference sequence). The CDR3 is 16 amino acids. Written as DNA, the CDR3 is TGTGCCACCAGCAGAGCTAGACAGTCAGGGGCCAACGTCCTGACTTTC. Its protein product is CATSRARQSGANVLTF.

This sequence joins TRBV20-1 and TRBJ2-1, with 8 nucleotides matching TRBD2. The CDR3 spans 10 residues. Trimming cost V 5 bases and J 10 bases; bases outside gene matches: 1. In germline, CDR1 is DFQATT, CDR2 SNEGSKA (reference sequence). The CDR3 region has the DNA TGCAGTGCTTTAGCGGGAGAGCAGTTCTTC. It translates to CSALAGEQFF.

The rearrangement joins TRBV29-1 to TRBJ1-1, with D perhaps matching TRBD1 (6 bases). The CDR3 sequence is 12 residues long. V lost 3 bases to trimming and J lost 1 base, with 6 bases between them. Germline V CDR1 and CDR2: SQVTM, ANQGSEA. CDR3 nucleotide sequence: TGCAGCGTTGAGACAGGGAACACTGAAGCTTTCTTT. As protein: CSVETGNTEAFF.

This clone was counted at least ten times. The chain couples TRBV7-8 to TRBJ1-6; 9 bases are shared with TRBD1. CDR3 size: 15 residues. Germline trimming cut 1 base from V and 6 bases from J; bases unmatched to any gene: 1. Germline V gene data show CDR1 as SGHVS and CDR2 as FQNEAQ. The CDR3 DNA is TGTGCCAGCAGCTTAGGGGGACAGGGTAATTCACCCCTCCACTTT. Encoded protein: CASSLGGQGNSPLHF.

The rearrangement uses TRBV7-2 and TRBJ1-1; 7 bases map to TRBD1. CDR3 size: 14 residues. V gave up 1 base and J gave up 4 bases; unmatched junction bases: 3. The germline gives CDR1 SGHTA, CDR2 FQGNSA. The CDR3 protein is CASSLGQGSTEAFF. As DNA, the CDR3 is TGTGCCAGCAGCTTAGGACAGGGCTCCACTGAAGCTTTCTTT.

The rearrangement uses TRBV2 and TRBJ2-7; 14 nucleotides line up with TRBD2. J gave up 2 bases and V 4 bases, and 10 bases lay outside the gene matches. The germline V gene encodes CDR1 SNHLY and CDR2 FYNNEI. The CDR3 totals 18 residues. Written as DNA, the CDR3 is TGTGCCAGCAGTGCGGGGGGACTAGCGGGAGTTTTGACCTACGAGCAGTACTTC. Its protein is CASSAGGLAGVLTYEQYF. The entire variable domain, with the rest obtained from reference TRBV2 and TRBJ2-7, is as follows: EPEVTQTPSHQVTQMGQEVILRCVPISNHLYFYWYRQILGQKVEFLVSFYNNEISEKSEIFDDQFSVERPDGSNFTLKIRSTKLEDSAMYFCASSAGGLAGVLTYEQYFGPGTRLTVT.

CDR3 nucleotide sequence: TGTGCCAGCAGCTTACGAACACCGGGACTCCTGAACACTGAAGCTTTCTTT. This gives the protein CASSLRTPGLLNTEAFF. J is TRBJ1-1 and V is TRBV7-2; a weak D match, TRBD1 (5 bases). Per the germline V gene, CDR1 is SGHTA and CDR2 is FQGNSA. The CDR3 is 17 amino acids. V lost 2 bases, J lost 0 bases, and 16 bases lay in between.

This chain uses TRBV29-1 with TRBJ2-6; no clear D. Germline values: CDR1 SQVTM, CDR2 ANQGSEA. V lost 5 bases and J 6 bases, leaving 17 bases between the germline ends. This CDR3 has 15 residues. As DNA, the CDR3 is TGCAGCGTTTGGGCCGGCGAAACGGCGGCCAACGTCCTGACTTTC. Encoded protein: CSVWAGETAANVLTF.